The 3 T cell receptor beta chains below all came from one sample that was sequenced in a study of T cell responses to AZD1222 COVID-19 vaccine. This table comes from immunoSEQ multiplex PCR, and its TCRdb copy is limited to in-frame clones, with some not included. The sample shows approximately 190,000 clones, around 94% of them seen only once. The specimen was peripheral blood, collected on day 0 of AZD1222 vaccination. Receptor source: an adult in good health.

The chain recombines TRBV12-3 or TRBV12-4 with TRBJ2-7; D is ambiguous. The length of the CDR3 is 13 residues. Deletions cut 6 bases from V and 3 bases from J, with 12 bases between. CDR3 in DNA: TGTGCCAGCAGCCGAGCCCAATTCTACGAGCAGTACTTC. This encodes CASSRAQFYEQYF.

J is TRBJ2-4 and V is TRBV29-1; D is perhaps TRBD2 (7 bases). Deletions cut 4 bases from V and 5 bases from J, with 15 bases between. CDR3 size: 14 residues. Germline assignment: CDR1 SQVTM and CDR2 ANQGSEA. For the CDR3, the DNA is TGCAGCGTTGCAAGGGCCGGGGGGCAAAACATTCAGTACTTC. Residues: CSVARAGGQNIQYF.

The J gene is TRBJ1-5, the V gene TRBV6-5; D is unresolved. Germline CDR1 MNHEY, CDR2 SVGAGI. V dropped 0 bases and J dropped 11 bases, with 8 bases sitting between them. There are 12 residues in the CDR3. As DNA, the CDR3 is TGTGCCAGCAGTTACTCCCGGATAGCCCAGCATTTT. It encodes CASSYSRIAQHF.